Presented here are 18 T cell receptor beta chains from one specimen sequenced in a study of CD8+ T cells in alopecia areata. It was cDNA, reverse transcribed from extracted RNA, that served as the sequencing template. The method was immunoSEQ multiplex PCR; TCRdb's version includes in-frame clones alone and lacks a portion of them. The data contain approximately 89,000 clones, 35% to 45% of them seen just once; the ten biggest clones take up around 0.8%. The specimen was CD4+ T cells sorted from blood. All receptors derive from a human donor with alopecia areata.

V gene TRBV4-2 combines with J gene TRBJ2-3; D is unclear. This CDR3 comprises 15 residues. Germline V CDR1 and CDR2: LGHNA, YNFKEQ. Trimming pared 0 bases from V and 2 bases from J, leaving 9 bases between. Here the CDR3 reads CASSQDGVHTDTQYF. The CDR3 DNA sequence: TGTGCCAGCAGCCAAGATGGCGTCCACACAGATACGCAGTATTTT.

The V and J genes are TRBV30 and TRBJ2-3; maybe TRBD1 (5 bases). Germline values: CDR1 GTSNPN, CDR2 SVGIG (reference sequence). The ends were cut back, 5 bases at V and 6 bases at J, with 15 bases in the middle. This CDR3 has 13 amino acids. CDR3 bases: TGTGCCTGGGGTTCAGGGCCGTGGGATACGCAGTATTTT. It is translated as CAWGSGPWDTQYF.

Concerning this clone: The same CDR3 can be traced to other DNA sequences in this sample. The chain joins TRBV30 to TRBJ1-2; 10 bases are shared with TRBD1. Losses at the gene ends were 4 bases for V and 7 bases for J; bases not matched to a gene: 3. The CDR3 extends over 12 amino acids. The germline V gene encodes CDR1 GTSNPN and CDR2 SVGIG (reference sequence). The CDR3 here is CAWKRTGGGYTF. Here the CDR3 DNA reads TGTGCCTGGAAACGGACAGGGGGTGGCTACACCTTC.

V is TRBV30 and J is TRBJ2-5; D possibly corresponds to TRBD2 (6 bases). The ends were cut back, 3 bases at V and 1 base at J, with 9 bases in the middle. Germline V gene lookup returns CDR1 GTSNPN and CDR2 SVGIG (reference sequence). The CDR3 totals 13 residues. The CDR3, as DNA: TGTGCCTGGAGCCGGGAGTTCCAAGAGACCCAGTACTTC. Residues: CAWSREFQETQYF.

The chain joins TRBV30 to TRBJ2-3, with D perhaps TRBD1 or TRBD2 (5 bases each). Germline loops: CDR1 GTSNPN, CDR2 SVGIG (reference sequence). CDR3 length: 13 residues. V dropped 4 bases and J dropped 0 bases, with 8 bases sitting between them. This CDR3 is CAWTEGSTDTQYF. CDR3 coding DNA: TGTGCCTGGACAGAGGGGAGCACAGATACGCAGTATTTT.

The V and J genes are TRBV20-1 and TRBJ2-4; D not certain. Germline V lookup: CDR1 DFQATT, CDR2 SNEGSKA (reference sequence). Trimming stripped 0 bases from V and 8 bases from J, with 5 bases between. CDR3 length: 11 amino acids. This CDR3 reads CSARDRDIQYF. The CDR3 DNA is TGCAGTGCTAGAGACAGAGACATTCAGTACTTC.

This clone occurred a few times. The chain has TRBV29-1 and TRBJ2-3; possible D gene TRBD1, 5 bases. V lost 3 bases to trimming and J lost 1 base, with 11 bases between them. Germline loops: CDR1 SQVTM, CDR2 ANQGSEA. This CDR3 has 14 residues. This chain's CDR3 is CSVDPGMGTDTQYF. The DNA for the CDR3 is TGCAGCGTTGATCCAGGGATGGGCACAGATACGCAGTATTTT.

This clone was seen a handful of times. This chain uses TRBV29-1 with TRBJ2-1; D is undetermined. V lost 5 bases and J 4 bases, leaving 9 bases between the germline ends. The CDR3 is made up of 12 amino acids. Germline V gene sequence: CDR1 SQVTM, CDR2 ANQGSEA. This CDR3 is CSVFKGYNEQFF. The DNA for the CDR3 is TGCAGCGTTTTCAAGGGATACAATGAGCAGTTCTTC.

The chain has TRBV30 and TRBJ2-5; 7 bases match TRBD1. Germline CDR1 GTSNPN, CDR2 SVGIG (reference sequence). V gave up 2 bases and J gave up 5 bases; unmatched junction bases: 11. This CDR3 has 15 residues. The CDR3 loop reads CAWSMGQLSFETQYF. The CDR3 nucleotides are TGTGCCTGGAGTATGGGACAGTTGAGTTTTGAGACCCAGTACTTC.

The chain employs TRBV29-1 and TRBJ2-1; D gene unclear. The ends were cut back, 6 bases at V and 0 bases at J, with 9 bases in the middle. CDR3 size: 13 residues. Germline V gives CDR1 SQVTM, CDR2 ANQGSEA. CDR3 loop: CSVSASSYNEQFF. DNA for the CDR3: TGCAGCGTATCCGCTTCCTCCTACAATGAGCAGTTCTTC.

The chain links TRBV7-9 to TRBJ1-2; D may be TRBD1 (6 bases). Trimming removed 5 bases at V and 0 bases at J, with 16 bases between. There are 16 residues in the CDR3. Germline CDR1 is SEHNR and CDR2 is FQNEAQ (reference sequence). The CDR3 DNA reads TGTGCCAGCAGCCCAGGAAACAGGGCTGCTAACTATGGCTACACCTTC. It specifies CASSPGNRAANYGYTF.

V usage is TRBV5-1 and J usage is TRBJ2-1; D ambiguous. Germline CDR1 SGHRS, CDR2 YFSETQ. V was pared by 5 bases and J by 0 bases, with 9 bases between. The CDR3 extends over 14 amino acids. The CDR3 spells CASSPPSSYNEQFF. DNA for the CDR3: TGCGCCAGCAGTCCCCCTAGCTCCTACAATGAGCAGTTCTTC.

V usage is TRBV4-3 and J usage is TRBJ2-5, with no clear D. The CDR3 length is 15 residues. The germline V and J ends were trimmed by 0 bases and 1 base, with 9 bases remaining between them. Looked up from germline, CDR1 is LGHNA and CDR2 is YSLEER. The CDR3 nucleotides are TGCGCCAGCAGCCAAGATATCCGGACCCAAGAGACCCAGTACTTC. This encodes CASSQDIRTQETQYF.

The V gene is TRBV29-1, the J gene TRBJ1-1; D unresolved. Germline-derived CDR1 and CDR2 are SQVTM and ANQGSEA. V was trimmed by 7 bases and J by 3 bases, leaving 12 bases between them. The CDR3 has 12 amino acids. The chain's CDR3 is CSGLPPDTEAFF. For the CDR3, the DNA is TGCAGCGGCCTCCCTCCGGACACTGAAGCTTTCTTT.

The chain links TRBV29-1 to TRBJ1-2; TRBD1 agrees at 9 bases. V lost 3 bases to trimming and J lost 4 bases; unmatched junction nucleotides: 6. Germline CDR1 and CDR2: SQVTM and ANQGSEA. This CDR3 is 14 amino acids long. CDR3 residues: CSVDPQGASYGYTF. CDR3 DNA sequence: TGCAGCGTTGATCCACAGGGGGCCAGCTATGGCTACACCTTC.

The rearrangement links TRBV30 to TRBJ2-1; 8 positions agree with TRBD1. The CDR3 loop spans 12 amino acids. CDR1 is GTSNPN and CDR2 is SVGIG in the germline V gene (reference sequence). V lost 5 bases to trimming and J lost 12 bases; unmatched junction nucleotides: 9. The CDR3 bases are TGTGCCTGGGGCAGGGGGCAGGGGCTGCAGTTCTTC. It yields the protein CAWGRGQGLQFF.

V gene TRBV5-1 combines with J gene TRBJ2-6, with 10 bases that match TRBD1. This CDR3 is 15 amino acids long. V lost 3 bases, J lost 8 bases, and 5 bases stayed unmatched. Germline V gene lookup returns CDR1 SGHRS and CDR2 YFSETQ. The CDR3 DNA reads TGCGCCAGCAGCTACTGGACAGGGGGTCCCAACGTCCTGACTTTC. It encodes CASSYWTGGPNVLTF.

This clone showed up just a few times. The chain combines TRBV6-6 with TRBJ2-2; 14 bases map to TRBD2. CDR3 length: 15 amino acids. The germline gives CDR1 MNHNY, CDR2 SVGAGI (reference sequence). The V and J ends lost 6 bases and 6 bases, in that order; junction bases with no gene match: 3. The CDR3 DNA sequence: TGTGCCAGCAGCGGACTAGCGGGGGGCGCCGGGGAGCTGTTTTTT. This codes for CASSGLAGGAGELFF.